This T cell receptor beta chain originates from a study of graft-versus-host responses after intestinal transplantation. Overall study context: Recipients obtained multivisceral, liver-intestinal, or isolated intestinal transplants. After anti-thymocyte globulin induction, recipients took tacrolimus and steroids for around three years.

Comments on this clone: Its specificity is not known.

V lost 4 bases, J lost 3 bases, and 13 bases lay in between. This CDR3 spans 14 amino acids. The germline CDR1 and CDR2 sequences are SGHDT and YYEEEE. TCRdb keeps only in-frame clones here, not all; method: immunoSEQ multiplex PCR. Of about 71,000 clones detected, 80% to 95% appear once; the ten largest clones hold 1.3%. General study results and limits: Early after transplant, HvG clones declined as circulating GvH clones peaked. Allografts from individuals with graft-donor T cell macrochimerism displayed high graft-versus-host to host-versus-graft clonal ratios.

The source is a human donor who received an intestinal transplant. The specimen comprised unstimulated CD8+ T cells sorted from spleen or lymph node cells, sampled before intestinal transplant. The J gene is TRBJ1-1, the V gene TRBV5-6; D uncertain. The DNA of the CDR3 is TGTGCCAGCAGCCAGAACGGGTTTTACACTGAAGCTTTCTTT. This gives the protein CASSQNGFYTEAFF.